Given below is one TCR beta chain in context. What it binds is not known. Each diagnosis was grounded in clinical symptoms, serum thyroxine and TRAb, thyroid ultrasound, and orbital computed tomography. Using about 10 ml of fresh peripheral blood, PBMCs were prepared. The data are from a study of T cells in Graves' hyperthyroidism and ophthalmopathy. V gave up 2 bases and J gave up 2 bases; unmatched junction bases: 13. Germline assignment: CDR1 SGHRS and CDR2 YFSETQ. The CDR3 has 17 residues. Study findings and constraints: Most clonotypes that expanded in the thyroid above 0.001 also showed up in blood.

RNA transcripts yielded amplified TCR beta CDR3 regions. HTBI primers drove first-round RT-PCR of the TCR CDR3. Using its own MiXCR run on the multiplex PCR reads, TCRdb lists one record per CDR3 protein. The table lists roughly 380,000 distinct CDR3 sequences, over 11% of them singletons, with approximately 11% in the top ten. This sequence originates from a woman aged 60 to 75 with Graves' hyperthyroidism. Specimen: blood. The chain carries TRBV5-1 and TRBJ2-7, with 7 positions matching TRBD1. The CDR3 sequence is CASSFPPTGEKTYEQYF. As DNA, the CDR3 is TGCGCCAGCAGCTTCCCTCCAACAGGGGAGAAAACCTACGAGCAGTACTTC.